These T cell receptor beta chains were read from a single sample in a study of early stage breast cancer tumors. Profiling relied on immunoSEQ multiplex PCR, and the TCRdb table lists in-frame clones only, not all of them. The sample has nearly 70,000 clones, around 80% seen once. The sample taken for sequencing was blood. Receptors were obtained from a person aged 40 to 49 with breast cancer. Each CDR3 is given without its conserved first and last residue.

V gene	CDR3 length	J gene	CDR3 protein
TRBV28	15	TRBJ1-4	ASSDRDFDRLNEKLF
TRBV19	10	TRBJ2-7	ASSIRGGEQY
TRBV11-3	13	TRBJ1-3	ASSQDSRAGNTIY
TRBV5-4	11	TRBJ1-2	ASSRDSHYGYT
TRBV6-4	11	TRBJ2-1	ASSDQYRNEQF
TRBV6-1	13	TRBJ2-5	ASSPDRGTQETQY
TRBV5-5	13	TRBJ2-1	ASSATGQVYNEQF
TRBV5-1	12	TRBJ2-3	ASSSPDPTDTQY
TRBV19	11	TRBJ2-1	ASTLAGNGEQF
TRBV28	9	TRBJ1-2	AAFRNRGYT
TRBV15	12	TRBJ1-1	ATSRGTENTEAF